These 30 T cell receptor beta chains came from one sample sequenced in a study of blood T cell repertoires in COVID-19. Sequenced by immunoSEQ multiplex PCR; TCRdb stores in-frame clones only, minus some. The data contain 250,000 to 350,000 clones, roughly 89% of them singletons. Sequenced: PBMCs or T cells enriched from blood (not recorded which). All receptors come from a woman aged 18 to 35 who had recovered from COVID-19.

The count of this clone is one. CDR3 in amino acids: CASSQDRIVGHDPDHEQFF. The CDR3 nucleotides read TGTGCCAGCAGCCAAGATCGGATTGTAGGACACGACCCCGACCATGAGCAGTTCTTC. The V gene is TRBV3-1 (or the pseudogene TRBV3-2), the J gene TRBJ2-1, with a weak D call TRBD1 (5 bases). There are 19 residues in the CDR3. Looked up from germline, CDR1 is LGHDT and CDR2 is YNNKEL (reference sequence). With 0 bases removed from V and 8 bases from J, the gap between germline ends came to 26 bases.

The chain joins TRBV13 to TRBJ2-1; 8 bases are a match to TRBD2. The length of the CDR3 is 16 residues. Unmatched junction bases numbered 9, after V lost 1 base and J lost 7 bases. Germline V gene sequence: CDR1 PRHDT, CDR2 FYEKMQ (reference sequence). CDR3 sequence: CASSLVTGRAWNEQFF. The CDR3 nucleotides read TGTGCCAGCAGCTTAGTCACCGGGAGGGCCTGGAATGAGCAGTTCTTC.

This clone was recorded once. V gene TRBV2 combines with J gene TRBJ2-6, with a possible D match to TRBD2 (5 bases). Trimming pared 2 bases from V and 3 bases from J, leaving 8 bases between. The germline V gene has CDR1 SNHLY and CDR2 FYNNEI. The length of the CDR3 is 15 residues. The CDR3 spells CASSERGSGANVLTF. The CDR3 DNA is TGTGCCAGCAGTGAACGGGGTAGTGGGGCCAACGTCCTGACTTTC.

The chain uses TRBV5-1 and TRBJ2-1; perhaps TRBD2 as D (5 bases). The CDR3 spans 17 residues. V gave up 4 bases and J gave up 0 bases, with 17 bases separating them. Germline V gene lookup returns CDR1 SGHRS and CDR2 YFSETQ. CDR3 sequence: CASSPVVGGSSYNEQFF. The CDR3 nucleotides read TGCGCCAGCAGCCCCGTCGTAGGAGGAAGCTCCTACAATGAGCAGTTCTTC.

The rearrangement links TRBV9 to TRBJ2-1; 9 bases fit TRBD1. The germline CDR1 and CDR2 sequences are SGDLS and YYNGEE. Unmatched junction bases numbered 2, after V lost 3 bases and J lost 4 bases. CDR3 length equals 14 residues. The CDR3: CASSEGQGYNEQFF. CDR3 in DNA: TGTGCCAGCAGCGAAGGACAGGGGTACAATGAGCAGTTCTTC.

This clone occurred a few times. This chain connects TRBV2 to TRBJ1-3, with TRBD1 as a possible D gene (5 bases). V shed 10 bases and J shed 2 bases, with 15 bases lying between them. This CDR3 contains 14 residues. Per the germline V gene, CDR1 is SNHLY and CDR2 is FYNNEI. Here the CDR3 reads CATKGGGAGNTIYF. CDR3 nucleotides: TGTGCCACGAAGGGCGGGGGAGCTGGAAACACCATATATTTT.

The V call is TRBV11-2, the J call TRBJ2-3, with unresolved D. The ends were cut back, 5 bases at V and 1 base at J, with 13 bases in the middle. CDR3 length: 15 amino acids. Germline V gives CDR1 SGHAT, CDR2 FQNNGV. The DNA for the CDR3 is TGTGCCAGCAGCCCCTACGGGTTGGGCACAGATACGCAGTATTTT. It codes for CASSPYGLGTDTQYF.

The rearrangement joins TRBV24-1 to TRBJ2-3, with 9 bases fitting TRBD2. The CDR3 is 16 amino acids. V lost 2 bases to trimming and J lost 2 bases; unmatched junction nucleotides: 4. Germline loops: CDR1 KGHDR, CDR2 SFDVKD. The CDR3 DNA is TGTGCCACCAGTGATTCCCTAGCGGGGATCACAGATACGCAGTATTTT. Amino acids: CATSDSLAGITDTQYF.

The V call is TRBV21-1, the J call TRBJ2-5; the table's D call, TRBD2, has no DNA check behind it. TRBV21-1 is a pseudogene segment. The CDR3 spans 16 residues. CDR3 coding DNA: TGTGCCAGCAGCAAACTAGTGTCGGGTAACGAAGAGACCCAGTACTTC. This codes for CASSKLVSGNEETQYF.

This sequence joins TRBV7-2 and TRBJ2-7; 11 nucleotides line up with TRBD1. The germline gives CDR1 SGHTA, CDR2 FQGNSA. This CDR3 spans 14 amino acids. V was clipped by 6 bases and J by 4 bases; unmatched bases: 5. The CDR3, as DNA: TGTGCCAGCAGACCGGACAGGGGGCGATACGAGCAGTACTTC. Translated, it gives CASRPDRGRYEQYF. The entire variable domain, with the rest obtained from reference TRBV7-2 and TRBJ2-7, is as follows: GAGVSQSPSNKVTEKGKDVELRCDPISGHTALYWYRQSLGQGLEFLIYFQGNSAPDKSGLPSDRFSAERTGGSVSTLTIQRTQQEDSAVYLCASRPDRGRYEQYFGPGTRLTVT.

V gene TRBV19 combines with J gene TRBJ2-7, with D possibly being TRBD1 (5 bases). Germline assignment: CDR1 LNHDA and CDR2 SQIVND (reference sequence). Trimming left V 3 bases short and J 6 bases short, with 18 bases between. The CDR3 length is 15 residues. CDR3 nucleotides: TGTGCCAGTAGTATGATGGCTCAGGGCTCTTCCGAGCAGTACTTC. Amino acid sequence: CASSMMAQGSSEQYF.

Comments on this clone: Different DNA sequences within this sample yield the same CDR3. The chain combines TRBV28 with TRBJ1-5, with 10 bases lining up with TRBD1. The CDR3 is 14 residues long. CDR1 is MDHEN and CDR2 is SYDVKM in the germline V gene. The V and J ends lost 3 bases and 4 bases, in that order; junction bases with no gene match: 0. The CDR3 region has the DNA TGTGCCAGCAGTTTGGGACAGGGGAATCAGCCCCAGCATTTT. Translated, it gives CASSLGQGNQPQHF.

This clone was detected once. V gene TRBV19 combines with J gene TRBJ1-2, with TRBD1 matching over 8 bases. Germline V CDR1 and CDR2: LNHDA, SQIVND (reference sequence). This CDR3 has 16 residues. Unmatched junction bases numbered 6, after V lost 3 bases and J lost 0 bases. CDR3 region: CASSMPTDRANYGYTF. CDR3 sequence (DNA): TGTGCCAGTAGTATGCCCACGGACAGGGCTAACTATGGCTACACCTTC.

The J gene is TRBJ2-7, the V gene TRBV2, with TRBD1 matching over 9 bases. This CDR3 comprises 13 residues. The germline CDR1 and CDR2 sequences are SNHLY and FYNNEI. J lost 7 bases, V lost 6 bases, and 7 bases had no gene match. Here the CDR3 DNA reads TGTGCCAGCAGGACCGGGACAGGGAGGGAGCAGTACTTC. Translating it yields CASRTGTGREQYF.

CDR3 loop: CASSEGQGNSPLHF. The CDR3 DNA follows: TGTGCCAGCAGTGAGGGACAGGGTAATTCACCCCTCCACTTT. The chain links TRBV6-4 to TRBJ1-6, with 9 nucleotides matching TRBD1. CDR1 is MRHNA and CDR2 is SNTAGT in the germline V gene. J was trimmed by 6 bases and V by 3 bases; bases with no gene match: 0. The length of the CDR3 is 14 residues.

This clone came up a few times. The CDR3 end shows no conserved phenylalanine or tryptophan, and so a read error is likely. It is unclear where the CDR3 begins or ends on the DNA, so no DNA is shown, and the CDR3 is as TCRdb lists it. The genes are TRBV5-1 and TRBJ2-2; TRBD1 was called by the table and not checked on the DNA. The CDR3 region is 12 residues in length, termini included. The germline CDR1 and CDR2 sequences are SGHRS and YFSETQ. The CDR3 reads CASSSGQGPLAI.

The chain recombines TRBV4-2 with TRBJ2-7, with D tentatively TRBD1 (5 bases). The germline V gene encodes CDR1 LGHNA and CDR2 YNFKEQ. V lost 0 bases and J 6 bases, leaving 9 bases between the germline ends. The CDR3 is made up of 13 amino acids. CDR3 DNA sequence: TGTGCCAGCAGCCAAGATGAAGGGGCCGAGCAGTACTTC. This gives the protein CASSQDEGAEQYF.

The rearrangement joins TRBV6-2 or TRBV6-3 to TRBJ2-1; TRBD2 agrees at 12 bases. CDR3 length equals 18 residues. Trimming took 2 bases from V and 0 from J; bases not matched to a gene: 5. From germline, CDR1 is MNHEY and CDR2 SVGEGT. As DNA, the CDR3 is TGTGCCAGCAGTTACCCCCGGACTAGCGGGGCCTCCTACAATGAGCAGTTCTTC. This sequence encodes CASSYPRTSGASYNEQFF.

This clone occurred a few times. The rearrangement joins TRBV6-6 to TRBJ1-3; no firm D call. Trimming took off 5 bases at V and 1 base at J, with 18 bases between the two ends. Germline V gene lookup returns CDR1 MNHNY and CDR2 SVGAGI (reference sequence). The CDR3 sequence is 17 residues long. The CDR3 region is CASSQTLGRDSGNTIYF. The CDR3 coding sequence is TGTGCCAGCAGTCAAACCCTAGGACGGGATTCTGGAAACACCATATATTTT.

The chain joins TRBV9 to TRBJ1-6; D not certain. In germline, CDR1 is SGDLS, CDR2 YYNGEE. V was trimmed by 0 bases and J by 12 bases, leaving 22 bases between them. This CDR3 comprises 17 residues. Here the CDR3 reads CASSVVGGFRAGKPLHF. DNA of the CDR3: TGTGCCAGCAGCGTAGTTGGCGGGTTCCGGGCGGGGAAACCCCTCCACTTT. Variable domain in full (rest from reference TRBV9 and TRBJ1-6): DSGVTQTPKHLITATGQRVTLRCSPRSGDLSVYWYQQSLDQGLQFLIQYYNGEERAKGNILERFSAQQFPDLHSELNLSSLELGDSALYFCASSVVGGFRAGKPLHFGNGTRLTVT.

CDR3 coding DNA: TGTGCCAGCAGCCAAGAGAGACAGGGACGAGAGACCCAGTACTTC. Translating gives CASSQERQGRETQYF. The chain links TRBV3-1 (or the pseudogene TRBV3-2) to TRBJ2-5; the match to TRBD1 covers 7 bases. Per germline, CDR1 LGHDT and CDR2 YNNKEL (reference sequence). V dropped 0 bases and J dropped 4; count of bases not matched to a gene: 5. The CDR3 consists of 15 residues.

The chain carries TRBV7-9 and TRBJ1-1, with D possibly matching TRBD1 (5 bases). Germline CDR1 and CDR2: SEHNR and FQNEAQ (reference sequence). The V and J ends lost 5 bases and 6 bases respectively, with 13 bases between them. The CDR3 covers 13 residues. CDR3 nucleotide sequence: TGTGCCAGCAGCCTGGCCTCGGGGGCTGAAGCTTTCTTT. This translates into CASSLASGAEAFF.

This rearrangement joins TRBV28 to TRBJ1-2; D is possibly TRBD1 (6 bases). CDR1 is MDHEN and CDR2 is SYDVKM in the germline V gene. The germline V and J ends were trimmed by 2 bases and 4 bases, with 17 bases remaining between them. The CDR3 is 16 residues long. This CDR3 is CASSLHNTGLVYGYTF. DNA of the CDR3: TGTGCCAGCAGTTTACACAATACAGGGCTGGTCTATGGCTACACCTTC.

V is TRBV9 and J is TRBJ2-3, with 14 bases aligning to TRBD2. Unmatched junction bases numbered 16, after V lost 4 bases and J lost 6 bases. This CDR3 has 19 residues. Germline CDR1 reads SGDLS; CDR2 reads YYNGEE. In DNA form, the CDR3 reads TGTGCCAGCAGCCCTAGACTAGCGGGGGGGCCGGATGTCGTCGATACGCAGTATTTT. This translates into CASSPRLAGGPDVVDTQYF.

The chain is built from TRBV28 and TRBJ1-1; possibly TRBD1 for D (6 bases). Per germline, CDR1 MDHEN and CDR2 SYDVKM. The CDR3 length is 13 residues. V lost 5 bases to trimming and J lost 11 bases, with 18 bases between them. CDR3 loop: CASSKNGGRRAFF. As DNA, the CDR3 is TGTGCCAGCAGTAAGAACGGGGGGCGTCGGGCTTTCTTT. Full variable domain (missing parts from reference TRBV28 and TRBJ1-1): DVKVTQSSRYLVKRTGEKVFLECVQDMDHENMFWYRQDPGLGLRLIYFSYDVKMKEKGDIPEGYSVSREKKERFSLILESASTNQTSMYLCASSKNGGRRAFFGQGTRLTVV.

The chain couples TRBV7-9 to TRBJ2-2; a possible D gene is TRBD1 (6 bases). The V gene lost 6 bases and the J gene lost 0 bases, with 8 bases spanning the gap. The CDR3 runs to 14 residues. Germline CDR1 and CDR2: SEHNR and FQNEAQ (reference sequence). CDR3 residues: CASRPGANTGELFF. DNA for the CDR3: TGTGCCAGCAGGCCAGGGGCGAACACCGGGGAGCTGTTTTTT.

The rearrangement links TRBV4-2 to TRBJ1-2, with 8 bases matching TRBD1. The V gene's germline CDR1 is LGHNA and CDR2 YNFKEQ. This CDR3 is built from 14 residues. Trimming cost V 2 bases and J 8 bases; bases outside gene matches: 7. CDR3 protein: CASSQTDRVKGYTF. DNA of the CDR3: TGTGCCAGCAGCCAAACGGACAGGGTGAAGGGCTACACCTTC.

This chain's CDR3 is CASSPPASGGPNTYNEQFF. CDR3 DNA sequence: TGTGCCAGCTCACCACCGGCTAGCGGGGGGCCGAATACCTACAATGAGCAGTTCTTC. The chain joins TRBV18 to TRBJ2-1; 11 nucleotides match TRBD2. Per the germline V gene, CDR1 is KGHSH and CDR2 is LQKENI. The CDR3 is 19 residues long. Trimming took 0 bases from V and 2 from J; bases not matched to a gene: 9. The whole variable domain, remainder taken from reference TRBV18 and TRBJ2-1, is NAGVMQNPRHLVRRRGQEARLRCSPMKGHSHVYWYRQLPEEGLKFMVYLQKENIIDESGMPKERFSAEFPKEGPSILRIQQVVRGDSAAYFCASSPPASGGPNTYNEQFFGPGTRLTVL.

CDR3 DNA sequence: TGTGCCAGCAGTTTATATGAGGACAGGAACACTGAAGCTTTCTTT. Its protein product is CASSLYEDRNTEAFF. This chain uses TRBV27 with TRBJ1-1; TRBD1 is a possible D gene (6 bases). Trimming took 1 base from V and 1 from J, leaving 10 bases between them. There are 15 residues in the CDR3. Germline CDR1 is MNHEY and CDR2 is SMNVEV (reference sequence).

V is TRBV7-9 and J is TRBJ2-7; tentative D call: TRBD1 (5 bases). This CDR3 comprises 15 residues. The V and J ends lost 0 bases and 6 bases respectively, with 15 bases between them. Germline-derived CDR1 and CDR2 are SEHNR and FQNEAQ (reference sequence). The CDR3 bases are TGTGCCAGCAGCTTAGCGTCGGCCAGGGTCGGCGAGCAGTACTTC. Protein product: CASSLASARVGEQYF.